The source of this TCR beta chain is a study of blood T cell repertoires in COVID-19. In the study overall: From the United States, Italy and Spain came samples of acute and convalescent COVID-19. Sources were T cells, B-cell-depleted T cells, or PBMCs; the material itself was cDNA or gDNA.

In the original processing: For nucleated cells, counts were estimated from reference gene primer amplification. Clones were sequenced by immunoSEQ multiplex PCR, and TCRdb holds only the in-frame ones, with some missing. V, J and clone size reflect that table, while D and trimming were determined from the DNA. The table lists a few hundred thousand clones, around 87% of them singletons. The study assigned cohorts using participant-reported clinical history. The source of this sequence is a man under 40 in a cohort exposed to, infected with or recovered from COVID-19 (not recorded which). Specimen: PBMCs or T cells enriched from blood (not recorded which).

The chain's CDR3 is CATSRDVGGYTF. CDR3 in DNA: TGTGCCACCAGCAGAGATGTGGGCGGCTACACCTTC. V and J are TRBV15 and TRBJ1-2, with D unresolved. V lost 0 bases, J lost 8 bases, and 7 bases lay in between. The CDR3 is 12 residues long. The germline CDR1 and CDR2 sequences are LNHNV and YYDKDF (reference sequence).